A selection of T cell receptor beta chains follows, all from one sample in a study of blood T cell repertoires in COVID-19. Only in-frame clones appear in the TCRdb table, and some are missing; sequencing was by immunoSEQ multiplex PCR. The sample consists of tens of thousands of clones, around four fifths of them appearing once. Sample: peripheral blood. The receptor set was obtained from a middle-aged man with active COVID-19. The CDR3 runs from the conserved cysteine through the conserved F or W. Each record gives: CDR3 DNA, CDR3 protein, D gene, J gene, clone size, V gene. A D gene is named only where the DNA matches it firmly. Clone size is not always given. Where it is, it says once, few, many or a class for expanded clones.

cdr3_nt: TGCGCCAGCAGATATGGAGGCACTGAAGCTTTCTTT
cdr3_aa: CASRYGGTEAFF
d_call: NA
j_call: TRBJ1-1
clone_size: NA
v_call: TRBV5-1

cdr3_nt: TGTGCCAGCAGCCGTCCAGATCCGGGGGAGACCCAGTACTTC
cdr3_aa: CASSRPDPGETQYF
d_call: NA
j_call: TRBJ2-5
clone_size: once
v_call: TRBV5-4

cdr3_nt: TGTGCCAGCAGCCCAAGCATACTTCTAGCGGGGGGACAAGAGACCCAGTACTTC
cdr3_aa: CASSPSILLAGGQETQYF
d_call: TRBD2
j_call: TRBJ2-5
clone_size: NA
v_call: TRBV3-1/TRBV3-2

cdr3_nt: TGTGCCAGCAGCCAAGACGAGCGGGATTGGGGGCAGTACTTC
cdr3_aa: CASSQDERDWGQYF
d_call: TRBD2
j_call: TRBJ2-7
clone_size: NA
v_call: TRBV14

cdr3_nt: TGTGCCAGCAGCTCCACAGGGTACTATGGCTACACCTTC
cdr3_aa: CASSSTGYYGYTF
d_call: NA
j_call: TRBJ1-2
clone_size: NA
v_call: TRBV5-6

cdr3_nt: TGTGCCAGCAGCTCCGGGACAGGGGCCTACGAGCAGTACTTC
cdr3_aa: CASSSGTGAYEQYF
d_call: TRBD1
j_call: TRBJ2-7
clone_size: NA
v_call: TRBV3-1/TRBV3-2

cdr3_nt: TGTGCCAGCAAAACCGGGACAGTGGCCTACGAGCAGTACTTC
cdr3_aa: CASKTGTVAYEQYF
d_call: TRBD1
j_call: TRBJ2-7
clone_size: NA
v_call: TRBV2

cdr3_nt: TGTGCCAGCAGCTCCCCGCGGAACACAGATACGCAGTATTTT
cdr3_aa: CASSSPRNTDTQYF
d_call: NA
j_call: TRBJ2-3
clone_size: few
v_call: TRBV11-3

cdr3_nt: TGTGCCAGCAGTTACAGCCTTCGAATAGCGGGAGGGCCGGGTACGCAGTATTTT
cdr3_aa: CASSYSLRIAGGPGTQYF
d_call: TRBD2
j_call: TRBJ2-3
clone_size: NA
v_call: TRBV6-2/TRBV6-3

cdr3_nt: TGTGCCAGCAGTCCACTCTACGAGCAGTACTTC
cdr3_aa: CASSPLYEQYF
d_call: NA
j_call: TRBJ2-7
clone_size: NA
v_call: TRBV6-2/TRBV6-3

cdr3_nt: TGTGCCAGCAGCCCTGGGCGGGGCACCGGGGAGCTGTTTTTT
cdr3_aa: CASSPGRGTGELFF
d_call: NA
j_call: TRBJ2-2
clone_size: NA
v_call: TRBV7-8

cdr3_nt: TGTGCCAGCAGTTTACTCATAAGCACTGGAAACACCATATATTTT
cdr3_aa: CASSLLISTGNTIYF
d_call: NA
j_call: TRBJ1-3
clone_size: NA
v_call: TRBV28

cdr3_nt: TGTGCCAGCAGTGATGCTAGCGGGGGTCCAGATACGCAGTATTTT
cdr3_aa: CASSDASGGPDTQYF
d_call: TRBD2
j_call: TRBJ2-3
clone_size: few
v_call: TRBV6-4

cdr3_nt: TGTGCCAGTAGTTGGAGGCGGGGGCAGGGGCAGCCCCAGCATTTT
cdr3_aa: CASSWRRGQGQPQHF
d_call: NA
j_call: TRBJ1-5
clone_size: few
v_call: TRBV19

cdr3_nt: TGTGCCACCAGCCGTGACAGCTTTTACAATGAGCAGTTCTTC
cdr3_aa: CATSRDSFYNEQFF
d_call: NA
j_call: TRBJ2-1
clone_size: NA
v_call: TRBV24-1

cdr3_nt: TGTGCCAGCAGCTTAGTCTCGGCTAGCGGGGGCACAAGTGGGGACGAGCAGTACTTC
cdr3_aa: CASSLVSASGGTSGDEQYF
d_call: TRBD2
j_call: TRBJ2-7
clone_size: NA
v_call: TRBV7-8

cdr3_nt: TGCCCCAGCCGGTCTGGGGGGGGCTATGGCTACACCTTC
cdr3_aa: CPSRSGGGYGYTF
d_call: NA
j_call: TRBJ1-2
clone_size: NA
v_call: TRBV5-1

cdr3_nt: TGTGCCAGTAGTATGTACGGGGACATAGGCGGCTACACCTTC
cdr3_aa: CASSMYGDIGGYTF
d_call: NA
j_call: TRBJ1-2
clone_size: NA
v_call: TRBV19

cdr3_nt: TGTGCCAGCAGCTCTCTCCGGACTAACCAAGAGACCCAGTACTTC
cdr3_aa: CASSSLRTNQETQYF
d_call: NA
j_call: TRBJ2-5
clone_size: NA
v_call: TRBV7-9

cdr3_nt: TGTGCCACCACTCTCACTGAAGCTTTCTTT
cdr3_aa: CATTLTEAFF
d_call: NA
j_call: TRBJ1-1
clone_size: NA
v_call: TRBV24-1

cdr3_nt: TGCGCCAGCAGCCTCCGGGGCGGACAGAGTAGCACAGATACGCAGTATTTT
cdr3_aa: CASSLRGGQSSTDTQYF
d_call: NA
j_call: TRBJ2-3
clone_size: once
v_call: TRBV5-1

cdr3_nt: TGTGCCAGCAGCGTAGAGGGGCCTGGAAACACCATATATTTT
cdr3_aa: CASSVEGPGNTIYF
d_call: NA
j_call: TRBJ1-3
clone_size: NA
v_call: TRBV9

cdr3_nt: TGTGCCAGCAGCCCCTTTGGCGGGGCGGTCGCAGATACGCAGTATTTT
cdr3_aa: CASSPFGGAVADTQYF
d_call: NA
j_call: TRBJ2-3
clone_size: NA
v_call: TRBV7-9

cdr3_nt: TGTGCCAGCAGCCCTAGCGGGAGCTACAATGAGCAGTTCTTC
cdr3_aa: CASSPSGSYNEQFF
d_call: TRBD2
j_call: TRBJ2-1
clone_size: few
v_call: TRBV7-2

cdr3_nt: TGTGCCAGCAACTTCAGGGGATTCAATCAGCCCCAGCATTTT
cdr3_aa: CASNFRGFNQPQHF
d_call: NA
j_call: TRBJ1-5
clone_size: NA
v_call: TRBV6-5

cdr3_nt: TGTGCCAGCAGCCAAGCTGGACTAGCCCGCAATGAGCAGTTCTTC
cdr3_aa: CASSQAGLARNEQFF
d_call: TRBD2
j_call: TRBJ2-1
clone_size: NA
v_call: TRBV14

cdr3_nt: TGTGCCAGCAGGATATTACAGTCGAATTCACCCCTCCACTTT
cdr3_aa: CASRILQSNSPLHF
d_call: NA
j_call: TRBJ1-6
clone_size: few
v_call: TRBV2

cdr3_nt: TGTGCCAGCAGCTCGAATATTGGGACAGGTTATGGCTACACCTTC
cdr3_aa: CASSSNIGTGYGYTF
d_call: TRBD1
j_call: TRBJ1-2
clone_size: NA
v_call: TRBV7-9

cdr3_nt: TGTGCCATCAGTGAGTCGACTAGCGGGGGTGAAAACTACGAGCAGTACTTC
cdr3_aa: CAISESTSGGENYEQYF
d_call: TRBD2
j_call: TRBJ2-7
clone_size: NA
v_call: TRBV10-3

cdr3_nt: TGTGCCAGCAGCTTAGAATTGGGGCTTGTTGTTAGTTCCTACGAGCAGTACTTC
cdr3_aa: CASSLELGLVVSSYEQYF
d_call: NA
j_call: TRBJ2-7
clone_size: once
v_call: TRBV7-2

cdr3_nt: TGTGCCAGCAGTCCCCTGGGGGGAGACGAGCAGTACTTC
cdr3_aa: CASSPLGGDEQYF
d_call: NA
j_call: TRBJ2-7
clone_size: NA
v_call: TRBV25-1

cdr3_nt: TGCGCCAGCGCCATTGTTGCGGGCAGCTCTGGAAACACCATATATTTT
cdr3_aa: CASAIVAGSSGNTIYF
d_call: NA
j_call: TRBJ1-3
clone_size: NA
v_call: TRBV5-1

cdr3_nt: TGTGCCAGCGCCCTTGGGAACAGGGGTTTCGGGTATAGCAATCAGCCCCAGCATTTT
cdr3_aa: CASALGNRGFGYSNQPQHF
d_call: TRBD1
j_call: TRBJ1-5
clone_size: NA
v_call: TRBV5-6

cdr3_nt: TGTGCCAGCAGTGCCAGGATGGATGGCTACACCTTC
cdr3_aa: CASSARMDGYTF
d_call: NA
j_call: TRBJ1-2
clone_size: NA
v_call: TRBV6-2/TRBV6-3

cdr3_nt: TGTGCCAGCAGCCCGGACAGGGGGGGGAATGAGCAGTTCTTC
cdr3_aa: CASSPDRGGNEQFF
d_call: TRBD1
j_call: TRBJ2-1
clone_size: NA
v_call: TRBV7-8

cdr3_nt: TGTGCCAGCAGCGTAGTCGGGGATAGGCAGCAGTTCTTC
cdr3_aa: CASSVVGDRQQFF
d_call: NA
j_call: TRBJ2-1
clone_size: NA
v_call: TRBV9

cdr3_nt: TGTGCCAGCAGCTTAGGCAGGGGGCGAACTGAAGCTTTCTTT
cdr3_aa: CASSLGRGRTEAFF
d_call: TRBD1
j_call: TRBJ1-1
clone_size: NA
v_call: TRBV7-9

cdr3_nt: TGTGCCAGCAGCGGACAGGGTGGAACCGGATTGCCCCTCCACTTT
cdr3_aa: CASSGQGGTGLPLHF
d_call: TRBD1
j_call: TRBJ1-6
clone_size: NA
v_call: TRBV6-5

cdr3_nt: TGTGCCAGCAGCCCTCTAGCGGGACTAGCGGTTAACACCGGGGAGCTGTTTTTT
cdr3_aa: CASSPLAGLAVNTGELFF
d_call: TRBD2
j_call: TRBJ2-2
clone_size: once
v_call: TRBV4-2

cdr3_nt: TGTGCCAGCAAACCGGAGGGGATCCGATACGAGCAGTACTTC
cdr3_aa: CASKPEGIRYEQYF
d_call: NA
j_call: TRBJ2-7
clone_size: NA
v_call: TRBV11-2

cdr3_nt: TGTGCTAGTGGTTTCTGGGAGGGAGGGTTGACCGGGGAGCTGTTTTTT
cdr3_aa: CASGFWEGGLTGELFF
d_call: TRBD2
j_call: TRBJ2-2
clone_size: NA
v_call: TRBV12-5

cdr3_nt: TGTGCCAGCGGGGGGGTTCGCTCTGGGGCCAACGTCCTGACTTTC
cdr3_aa: CASGGVRSGANVLTF
d_call: TRBD2
j_call: TRBJ2-6
clone_size: once
v_call: TRBV6-6

cdr3_nt: TGCAGCGTCGCGACAGGGGGCGAGACCCAGTACTTC
cdr3_aa: CSVATGGETQYF
d_call: TRBD1
j_call: TRBJ2-5
clone_size: NA
v_call: TRBV29-1

cdr3_nt: TGTGCCAGTAGTCCCAGGGCCAACTATGGCTACACCTTC
cdr3_aa: CASSPRANYGYTF
d_call: NA
j_call: TRBJ1-2
clone_size: NA
v_call: TRBV19

cdr3_nt: TGCGCCAGCAGCGCTACAACAGGGGGCGTAGAGACCCAGTACTTC
cdr3_aa: CASSATTGGVETQYF
d_call: TRBD1
j_call: TRBJ2-5
clone_size: NA
v_call: TRBV5-1

cdr3_nt: TGTGCCAGCAGTTTGGGGGAGGACACCCGCGCTTTCTTT
cdr3_aa: CASSLGEDTRAFF
d_call: NA
j_call: TRBJ1-1
clone_size: once
v_call: TRBV6-5

cdr3_nt: TGTGCCAGCAGCGTCGGGGGGACTGAAGCTTTCTTT
cdr3_aa: CASSVGGTEAFF
d_call: NA
j_call: TRBJ1-1
clone_size: NA
v_call: TRBV11-3

cdr3_nt: TGTGCCAGCAGTCCCCCCGGGGGAACGGCTGAAGCTTTCTTT
cdr3_aa: CASSPPGGTAEAFF
d_call: NA
j_call: TRBJ1-1
clone_size: NA
v_call: TRBV28